This T cell receptor beta chain was captured by sequencing in a study of T cell repertoires in cytomegalovirus infection (dated by TCRdb to the late 2010s). Regarding the complete study: The HLA type of each donor mattered for the analysis, because public TCR beta signatures pointed to carriage of CMV infection along with the matching HLA type.

Here V drops 5 bases and J drops 1 base, and the junction holds 13 bases not matched to any gene. CDR1 and CDR2, per the germline V gene, are MDHEN and SYDVKM. Measured from the cysteine to the phenylalanine, the CDR3 is 17 residues long. The entry retains the CDR3 DNA only, 51 bases that are in frame from base 1. Overall study outcomes, separate from this receptor: The ex vivo response was dominated by HLA-C-restricted CMV-specific TCR beta clonotypes, and the single most frequent clonotype in two of eight donors was supplied by these HLA-C-restricted clonotypes. In both this cohort and an independent cohort of 350 to 400 donors, the cumulative frequency of public TCR beta family members distinguished carriers of CMV infection plus the relevant HLA type.

This clonotype came up many times. The clone's antigen remains unknown. Nothing much larger sits one base from this clone, and base qualities are not available. The instrument was an Illumina HiSeq 1500. Starting from the raw public reads, TCRdb applied fastp trimming at Q25, assembled clones with MiXCR and retained in-frame beta chains. Rows with one shared CDR3 protein collapse into an entry with the most common genes and DNA. Across this sample there are about 310,000 distinct CDR3 sequences, with under 20% seen only once. Of the sample, around 13% is held by the ten largest clones. The rearranged chain carries TRBV28 and TRBJ1-2; 7 central nucleotides agree with TRBD1. The source material was PBMCs. The receptor's source is a human donor in good health (CMV status not recorded). Some clones in this sample may be carry-over from other donors' samples. The CDR3 region: CASSPGRGPEVNYGYTF. The nucleotide sequence reads as follows: TGTGCCAGCAGTCCGGGGAGGGGGCCTGAGGTTAACTATGGCTACACCTTC.